The 4 T cell receptor beta chains below all came from one sample that was sequenced in a study of metastatic and nonmetastatic thyroid tumors. Patients underwent thyroid surgery, and none had received any treatment before it. From the PCR reads, TCRdb re-called clones with MiXCR. This repertoire shows 6,500 to 10,000 clones, approximately 30% found once; its top ten account for about 13%. The sample taken for sequencing was adjacent normal tissue. The receptor source for this set is a female donor with papillary thyroid cancer or a benign thyroid nodule (not recorded which). Some clones in this sample may be carry-over from other donors' samples.

By share of the sample, this clone is medium-sized. The junction departs from germline at one end; a sequencing error may be responsible. V gene TRBV5-1 combines with J gene TRBJ2-4; D unclear. This CDR3 region has 8 residues. Germline assignment: CDR1 SGHRS and CDR2 YFSETQ. This CDR3 is CASSLMSF. The CDR3 DNA follows: TGCGCCAGCAGCTTAATGTCCTTC.

This clone occurred a few times. The chain is built from TRBV2 and TRBJ2-3, with D unclear. The ends were cut back, 5 bases at V and 5 bases at J, with 17 bases in the middle. There are 15 residues in the CDR3. Germline-derived CDR1 and CDR2 are SNHLY and FYNNEI. This CDR3 is CASSKGPPGVDTQYF. In nucleotides, the CDR3 is TGTGCCAGCAGTAAAGGCCCCCCCGGTGTAGATACGCAGTATTTT.

This chain uses TRBV7-2 with TRBJ2-1; D call uncertain. Germline CDR1 reads SGHTA; CDR2 reads FQGNSA. This CDR3 comprises 13 residues. V dropped 5 bases and J dropped 5 bases, with 10 bases sitting between them. CDR3 loop: CASSPYLHNEQFF. The CDR3 nucleotides read TGTGCCAGCAGCCCATACCTTCACAATGAGCAGTTCTTC.

Sample share makes this clone medium-sized. V gene TRBV7-9 combines with J gene TRBJ1-2; 8 bases match TRBD1. The trim removed 5 bases at V and 6 bases at J, leaving 5 bases unmatched. The CDR3 contains 13 residues. Germline V gene sequence: CDR1 SEHNR, CDR2 FQNEAQ (reference sequence). The CDR3 DNA is TGTGCCAGCAGCCAACCGACAGGGGATGGCTACACCTTC. This sequence encodes CASSQPTGDGYTF.